The present TCR beta chain was sequenced within a study of glioma-infiltrating T cells after dendritic cell vaccination. Study summary: Three intradermal dendritic cell vaccine injections were given every two weeks.

Input was 2 ug genomic DNA, or all available if less. Sequencing was performed with immunoSEQ multiplex PCR; in TCRdb, only in-frame clones are kept and a portion is missing. Altogether about 92,000 clones are present, about nine tenths being singletons, with the ten largest covering approximately 14%. CDR1 is MNHNS, CDR2 SASEGT, per germline. V shed 3 bases and J shed 0 bases, with 9 bases lying between them. This CDR3 spans 14 amino acids. The TCR sequence derives from a human donor with glioblastoma. V gene TRBV6-1 combines with J gene TRBJ2-7; TRBD1 is a possible D gene (5 bases). The specimen was blood, collected before dendritic cell vaccination. The chain's CDR3 is CASSDRRVSYEQYF. The CDR3 DNA sequence: TGTGCCAGCAGTGACCGCAGGGTCTCCTACGAGCAGTACTTC.